Shown below are 8 T cell receptor beta chains from a single sample sequenced in a study of shared clonotypes between healthy human individuals. Produced via immunoSEQ multiplex PCR; TCRdb's table is partial and in-frame only. The sample comprises under 600,000 clones, 75% to 80% of which are singletons, and approximately 13% rests with the top ten. The sequenced material came from PBMCs. The receptors shown here come from a woman aged 40 to 55 in good health. Some clones in this sample may be carry-over from other donors' samples.

This chain joins TRBV28 and TRBJ2-1; no firm D call. Germline V gene sequence: CDR1 MDHEN, CDR2 SYDVKM. V was clipped by 6 bases and J by 3 bases, with 15 bases between them. This CDR3 has 15 residues. The CDR3 DNA is TGTGCCAGCAGCTACACCCGGCGGAACTACAATGAGCAGTTCTTC. It encodes CASSYTRRNYNEQFF. The full variable domain, completed using reference TRBV28 and TRBJ2-1, is DVKVTQSSRYLVKRTGEKVFLECVQDMDHENMFWYRQDPGLGLRLIYFSYDVKMKEKGDIPEGYSVSREKKERFSLILESASTNQTSMYLCASSYTRRNYNEQFFGPGTRLTVL.

CDR3: CASSQDFLAGDYEQYF. The DNA of the CDR3 is TGCGCCAGCAGCCAAGATTTCCTAGCGGGAGACTACGAGCAGTACTTC. The rearrangement joins TRBV4-3 to TRBJ2-7, with TRBD2 matching over 10 bases. The CDR3 sequence is 16 residues long. Germline CDR1 reads LGHNA; CDR2 reads YSLEER. The V gene end was trimmed by 0 bases and the J gene end by 3 bases; junction bases not matched to a gene: 5.

V and J are TRBV19 and TRBJ2-1; 11 nucleotides agree with TRBD1. Germline V gene sequence: CDR1 LNHDA, CDR2 SQIVND (reference sequence). CDR3 length equals 14 residues. V lost 5 bases to trimming and J lost 15 bases; unmatched junction nucleotides: 12. This CDR3 reads CASSSPGQGGIRFF. DNA for the CDR3: TGTGCCAGTAGTTCTCCGGGACAGGGGGGAATTCGGTTCTTC.

The V gene is TRBV7-3, the J gene TRBJ2-7, with 9 bases lining up with TRBD2. V lost 1 base to trimming and J lost 2 bases; unmatched junction nucleotides: 3. Looked up from germline, CDR1 is SGHTA and CDR2 is FQGTGA. The CDR3 has 15 amino acids. CDR3 region: CASSLSSGGPYEQYF. In DNA form, the CDR3 reads TGTGCCAGCAGCTTAAGTAGCGGGGGACCCTACGAGCAGTACTTC.

V gene TRBV7-9 combines with J gene TRBJ2-1; a possible D gene is TRBD2 (6 bases). The germline gives CDR1 SEHNR, CDR2 FQNEAQ (reference sequence). V was cut by 5 bases and J by 8 bases, with 10 bases left in between. The CDR3 sequence is 12 residues long. CDR3 bases: TGTGCCAGCAGCAGGGAGCGGGATGAGCAGTTCTTC. Its protein is CASSRERDEQFF.

A single count supports this clone. V is TRBV19 and J is TRBJ2-7, with a possible D match to TRBD1 (5 bases). Per germline, CDR1 LNHDA and CDR2 SQIVND (reference sequence). This CDR3 has 12 residues. Trimming removed 5 bases from V and 4 bases from J, with 9 bases in between. The chain's CDR3 is CASSFQGYEQYF. The CDR3 nucleotides are TGTGCCAGTAGTTTCCAGGGTTACGAGCAGTACTTC.

This clone was picked up a small number of times. The chain combines TRBV18 with TRBJ1-5; the D is unclear. Per the germline V gene, CDR1 is KGHSH and CDR2 is LQKENI. V lost 2 bases and J 2 bases, leaving 13 bases between the germline ends. This CDR3 contains 16 residues. For the CDR3, the DNA is TGTGCCAGCTCACCAGAGGACGGGGTTGGCAATCAGCCCCAGCATTTT. Protein: CASSPEDGVGNQPQHF.

This chain connects TRBV28 to TRBJ2-4; D is ambiguous. Germline loops: CDR1 MDHEN, CDR2 SYDVKM. This CDR3 is built from 14 residues. Trimming pared 9 bases from V and 0 bases from J, leaving 12 bases between. The CDR3 sequence is CASSRIAAKNIQYF. The DNA for the CDR3 is TGTGCCAGTAGCCGGATAGCAGCCAAAAACATTCAGTACTTC.